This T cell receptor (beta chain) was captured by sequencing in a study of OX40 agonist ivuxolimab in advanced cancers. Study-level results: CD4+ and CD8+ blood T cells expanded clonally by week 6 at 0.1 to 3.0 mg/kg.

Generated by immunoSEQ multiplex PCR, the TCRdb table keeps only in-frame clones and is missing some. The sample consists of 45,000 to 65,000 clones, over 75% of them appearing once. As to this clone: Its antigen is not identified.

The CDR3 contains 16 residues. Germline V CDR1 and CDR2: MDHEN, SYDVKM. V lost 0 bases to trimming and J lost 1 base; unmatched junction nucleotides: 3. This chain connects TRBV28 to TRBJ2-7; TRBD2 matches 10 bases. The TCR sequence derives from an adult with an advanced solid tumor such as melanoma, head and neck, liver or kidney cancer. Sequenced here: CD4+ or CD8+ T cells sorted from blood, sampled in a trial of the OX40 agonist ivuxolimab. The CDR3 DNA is TGTGCCAGCAGTTTATGGGCTAGCGGGGGATCCTACGAGCAGTACTTC. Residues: CASSLWASGGSYEQYF.